Shown below are 19 T cell receptor beta chains from a single sample sequenced in a study of cytomegalovirus exposure and HLA in healthy donors. Both 60 Vbeta primers and 13 Jbeta primers went into the PCR. Profiled with immunoSEQ multiplex PCR; TCRdb holds only in-frame clones, not every one. Here the sample spans around 91,000 clones, around 80% being singletons. Sequencing was performed on PBMCs. These receptors originate from a male donor in good health and CMV-seropositive.

The chain has TRBV9 and TRBJ2-6; 8 nucleotides align to TRBD1. The trim removed 0 bases at V and 4 bases at J, leaving 6 bases unmatched. Germline V gene sequence: CDR1 SGDLS, CDR2 YYNGEE. The CDR3 runs 17 residues. For the CDR3, the DNA is TGTGCCAGCAGCGTAGGGCAGGGGGCGGGCGGGGCCAACGTCCTGACTTTC. It is translated as CASSVGQGAGGANVLTF.

This clone was recorded only once. The V gene is TRBV9, the J gene TRBJ2-1, with TRBD2 identical over 7 bases. The ends lost 1 base at V and 1 base at J; junction bases unmatched: 2. CDR3 length equals 15 residues. Per the germline V gene, CDR1 is SGDLS and CDR2 is YYNGEE. DNA for the CDR3: TGTGCCAGCAGCGTACTGCGGGAGTCCTACAATGAGCAGTTCTTC. It encodes CASSVLRESYNEQFF.

The J gene is TRBJ2-3, the V gene TRBV7-9; perhaps TRBD2 as D (5 bases). The CDR3 has 13 amino acids. V lost 6 bases, J lost 8 bases, and 15 bases lay in between. The germline gives CDR1 SEHNR, CDR2 FQNEAQ (reference sequence). DNA for the CDR3: TGTGCCAGCAGGGATTACGGGGAAGGTACGCAGTATTTT. Translating it yields CASRDYGEGTQYF. Drawing the rest from reference TRBV7-9 and TRBJ2-3, the complete variable domain is DTGVSQNPRHKITKRGQNVTFRCDPISEHNRLYWYRQTLGQGPEFLTYFQNEAQLEKSRLLSDRFSAERPKGSFSTLEIQRTEQGDSAMYLCASRDYGEGTQYFGPGTRLTVL.

The chain links TRBV29-1 to TRBJ2-3; possible D gene TRBD2, 6 bases. Germline CDR1 SQVTM, CDR2 ANQGSEA. Trimming removed 3 bases at V and 0 bases at J, with 13 bases between. The CDR3 is 15 amino acids. This chain's CDR3 is CSVESGLRSTDTQYF. As DNA, the CDR3 is TGCAGCGTTGAGAGCGGGTTAAGGAGCACAGATACGCAGTATTTT.

V usage is TRBV5-1 and J usage is TRBJ2-7; 7 bases agree with TRBD2. V lost 0 bases and J lost 2; bases outside the gene matches: 14. Germline lookup yields CDR1 SGHRS and CDR2 YFSETQ. This CDR3 is built from 18 residues. In DNA form, the CDR3 reads TGCGCCAGCAGCTTGGCCCGGGGGGAGGGCCCCCGAACCTACGAGCAGTACTTC. Protein sequence: CASSLARGEGPRTYEQYF.

V and J are TRBV5-1 and TRBJ2-5; 9 bases fit TRBD1. The CDR3 runs 16 residues. The germline gives CDR1 SGHRS, CDR2 YFSETQ. The V segment lost 4 bases and the J segment 4 bases; nucleotides outside the gene matches: 11. The CDR3 coding sequence is TGCGCCAGCAGCGAGCTCGGACAGGGGTTAGGAGAGACCCAGTACTTC. Translating it yields CASSELGQGLGETQYF. The complete variable domain, with remaining parts taken from reference TRBV5-1 and TRBJ2-5, reads KAGVTQTPRYLIKTRGQQVTLSCSPISGHRSVSWYQQTPGQGLQFLFEYFSETQRNKGNFPGRFSGRQFSNSRSEMNVSTLELGDSALYLCASSELGQGLGETQYFGPGTRLLVL.

The sample holds a few counts of this clone. The DNA of the CDR3 is TGTGCCAGCAGTGGGGACAGGGGTTACTATGGCTACACCTTC. It yields the protein CASSGDRGYYGYTF. The chain links TRBV25-1 to TRBJ1-2; 10 positions match TRBD1. The trim removed 4 bases at V and 3 bases at J, leaving 2 bases unmatched. Germline V gene sequence: CDR1 MGHDK, CDR2 SYGVNS. This CDR3 has 14 residues.

The chain uses TRBV7-6 and TRBJ2-7; D might be TRBD1 (5 bases). The CDR3 runs 14 residues. CDR1 is SGHVS, CDR2 FNYEAQ, per germline. V was clipped by 5 bases and J by 0 bases, with 11 bases between them. The CDR3 DNA follows: TGTGCCAGCAGCCGCAGGGATAGCTCCTACGAGCAGTACTTC. It specifies CASSRRDSSYEQYF.

The chain recombines TRBV11-2 with TRBJ2-7; D is perhaps TRBD1 (6 bases). This CDR3 is built from 14 residues. Trimming removed 5 bases from V and 3 bases from J, with 14 bases in between. CDR1 is SGHAT and CDR2 is FQNNGV in the germline V gene. The CDR3 DNA reads as TGTGCCAGCAGCCCCAGGGGCAGGGACTACGAGCAGTACTTC. Encoded protein: CASSPRGRDYEQYF.

The rearrangement links TRBV9 to TRBJ2-7, with 7 bases aligning to TRBD2. V lost 3 bases, J lost 2 bases, and 5 bases stayed unmatched. CDR1 is SGDLS and CDR2 is YYNGEE in the germline V gene. The CDR3 spans 14 residues. CDR3 protein: CASSGSRGAYEQYF. The CDR3 DNA reads as TGTGCCAGCAGCGGATCTCGGGGGGCCTACGAGCAGTACTTC.

This chain connects TRBV18 to TRBJ1-1; 10 bases agree with TRBD1. The CDR3 sequence is 13 residues long. With 6 bases clipped from V and 4 bases from J, the junction kept 2 bases outside the gene matches. Germline CDR1 KGHSH, CDR2 LQKENI. The CDR3 region has the DNA TGTGCCAGCTCGGACAGGGGGGGCACTGAAGCTTTCTTT. Protein: CASSDRGGTEAFF.

The gene calls are TRBV7-9 and TRBJ2-4, with D possibly being TRBD1 (5 bases). The CDR3 consists of 16 residues. The V end was cut by 1 base, the J end by 0 bases, with 10 bases between. Germline loops: CDR1 SEHNR, CDR2 FQNEAQ (reference sequence). CDR3 loop: CASSLEGQLAKNIQYF. The CDR3, as DNA: TGTGCCAGCAGCTTAGAAGGACAACTAGCCAAAAACATTCAGTACTTC.

V is TRBV7-2 and J is TRBJ2-1; TRBD1 aligns across 8 bases. The V segment lost 1 base and the J segment 8 bases; nucleotides outside the gene matches: 7. Per the germline V gene, CDR1 is SGHTA and CDR2 is FQGNSA. The CDR3 covers 15 residues. CDR3 DNA sequence: TGTGCCAGCAGCTTAGGGACAGGGCGTGTTGATGAGCAGTTCTTC. Protein product: CASSLGTGRVDEQFF.

V usage is TRBV6-5 and J usage is TRBJ1-5; 8 nucleotides line up with TRBD1. With V trimmed by 5 bases and J by 7 bases, 10 bases remained unmatched. Per the germline V gene, CDR1 is MNHEY and CDR2 is SVGAGI. The CDR3 loop spans 15 amino acids. This chain's CDR3 is CASSPSRQGWQPQHF. CDR3 in DNA: TGTGCCAGCAGTCCTTCCCGACAGGGGTGGCAGCCCCAGCATTTT.

This clone was seen only a few times. The chain is built from TRBV6-4 and TRBJ2-5; TRBD2 agrees at 9 bases. J gave up 0 bases and V 5 bases, and 4 bases lay outside the gene matches. Germline CDR1 and CDR2: MRHNA and SNTAGT. The CDR3 length is 15 residues. The CDR3 reads CASSRIAGDQETQYF. CDR3 nucleotide sequence: TGTGCCAGCAGTAGAATAGCGGGGGACCAAGAGACCCAGTACTTC.

The CDR3 is CASSNQGFPYEQYF. CDR3 in DNA: TGTGCCAGCAGCAATCAGGGATTTCCCTACGAGCAGTACTTC. The rearrangement joins TRBV7-9 to TRBJ2-7; D possibly corresponds to TRBD1 (5 bases). The germline gives CDR1 SEHNR, CDR2 FQNEAQ (reference sequence). This CDR3 region has 14 residues. Deletions cut 5 bases from V and 2 bases from J, with 13 bases between.

The chain joins TRBV9 to TRBJ2-3; a possible D gene is TRBD2 (5 bases). Trimming took 4 bases from V and 0 from J, leaving 15 bases between them. The CDR3 length is 16 residues. Looked up from germline, CDR1 is SGDLS and CDR2 is YYNGEE. CDR3 bases: TGTGCCAGCAGCATACTAAGCGGTTCTAGCACAGATACGCAGTATTTT. Its translation: CASSILSGSSTDTQYF.

The chain is built from TRBV2 and TRBJ1-5; the D gene is possibly TRBD1 (5 bases). Germline V lookup: CDR1 SNHLY, CDR2 FYNNEI. V lost 1 base and J lost 6, with 16 bases in between. The CDR3 is 16 residues long. For the CDR3, the DNA is TGTGCCAGCAGTGAAGAGGCAGGGATGGGTGGTCAGCCCCAGCATTTT. It yields the protein CASSEEAGMGGQPQHF. Full variable domain (missing parts from reference TRBV2 and TRBJ1-5): EPEVTQTPSHQVTQMGQEVILRCVPISNHLYFYWYRQILGQKVEFLVSFYNNEISEKSEIFDDQFSVERPDGSNFTLKIRSTKLEDSAMYFCASSEEAGMGGQPQHFGDGTRLSIL.

The chain couples TRBV6-5 to TRBJ1-2, with D unresolved. Germline assignment: CDR1 MNHEY and CDR2 SVGAGI. The CDR3 is 13 residues long. Trimming removed 0 bases from V and 7 bases from J, with 9 bases in between. CDR3 residues: CASSYSWAGGYTF. DNA for the CDR3: TGTGCCAGCAGTTACTCTTGGGCCGGTGGCTACACCTTC.